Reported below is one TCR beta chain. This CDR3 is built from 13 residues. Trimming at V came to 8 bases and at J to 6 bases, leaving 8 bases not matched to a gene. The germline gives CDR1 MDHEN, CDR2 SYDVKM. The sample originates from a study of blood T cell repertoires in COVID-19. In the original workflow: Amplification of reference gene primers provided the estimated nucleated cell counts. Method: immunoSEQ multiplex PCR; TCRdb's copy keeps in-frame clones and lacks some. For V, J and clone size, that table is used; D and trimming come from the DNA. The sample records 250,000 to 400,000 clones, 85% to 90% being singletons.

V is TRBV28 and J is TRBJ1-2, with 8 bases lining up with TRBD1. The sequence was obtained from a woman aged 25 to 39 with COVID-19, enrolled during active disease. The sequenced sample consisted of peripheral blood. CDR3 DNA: TGTGCCAGCTTGGACAGGGATGTGCATGGCTACACCTTC. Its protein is CASLDRDVHGYTF.